This T cell receptor beta chain was recorded in a study of blood T cell repertoires in COVID-19. Study context: Among Cohort 3 donors, those recovered had two negative PCRs, clearance, or symptom resolution. COVID-19 samples, acute and convalescent, were from the United States, Italy and Spain.

Germline CDR1 reads MNHEY; CDR2 reads SVGEGT. Deletions cut 4 bases from V and 2 bases from J, with 15 bases between. The length of the CDR3 is 16 residues. Participant age was roughly 18 to 90 years, and participants resided in 20 to 30 US areas. Participants had their cohort set by participant-reported clinical history. The method was immunoSEQ multiplex PCR; TCRdb's version includes in-frame clones alone and lacks a portion of them. Of about 210,000 clones listed, around 87% were seen once; the top ten hold 20% to 25%. The chain carries TRBV6-2 or TRBV6-3 and TRBJ1-5; D is possibly TRBD1 (6 bases). The receptor comes from a woman in her thirties or forties in a cohort exposed to, infected with or recovered from COVID-19 (not recorded which). Sample: PBMCs or T cells enriched from blood (not recorded which). This CDR3 is CASSLFQGRGNQPQHF. The CDR3 DNA is TGTGCCAGCAGTTTATTTCAGGGGCGGGGCAATCAGCCCCAGCATTTT.